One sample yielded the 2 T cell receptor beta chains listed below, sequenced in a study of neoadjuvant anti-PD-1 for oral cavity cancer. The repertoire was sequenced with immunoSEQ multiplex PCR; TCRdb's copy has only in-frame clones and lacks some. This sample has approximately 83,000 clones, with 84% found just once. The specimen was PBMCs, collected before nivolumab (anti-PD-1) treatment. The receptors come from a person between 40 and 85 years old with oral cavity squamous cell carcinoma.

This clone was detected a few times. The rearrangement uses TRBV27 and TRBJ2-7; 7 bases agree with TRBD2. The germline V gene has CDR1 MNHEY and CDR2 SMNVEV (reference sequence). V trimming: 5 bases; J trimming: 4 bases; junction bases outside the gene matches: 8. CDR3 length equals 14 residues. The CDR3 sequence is CASSRASGPYEQYF. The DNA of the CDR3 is TGTGCCAGCAGTAGGGCTAGCGGCCCGTACGAGCAGTACTTC.

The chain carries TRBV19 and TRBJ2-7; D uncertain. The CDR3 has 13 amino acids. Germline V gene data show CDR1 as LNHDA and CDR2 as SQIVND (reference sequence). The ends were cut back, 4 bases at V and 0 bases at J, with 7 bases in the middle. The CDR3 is CASSKDNSYEQYF. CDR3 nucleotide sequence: TGTGCCAGTAGTAAAGACAACTCCTACGAGCAGTACTTC. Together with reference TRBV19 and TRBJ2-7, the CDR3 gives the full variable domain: DGGITQSPKYLFRKEGQNVTLSCEQNLNHDAMYWYRQDPGQGLRLIYYSQIVNDFQKGDIAEGYSVSREKKESFPLTVTSAQKNPTAFYLCASSKDNSYEQYFGPGTRLTVT.